The next 20 T cell receptor beta chains were all read from a single sample in a study of Ad26.COV2.S vaccination and SARS-CoV-2 variants. Some clones are missing from TCRdb's copy, which holds only in-frame ones; the method was immunoSEQ multiplex PCR. In the table there are tens of thousands of clones, 82% of which are singletons. Sequencing used peripheral blood, obtained after recovery from COVID-19. The receptors here all came from a human donor who had recovered from COVID-19.

This clone was observed a few times. The rearrangement uses TRBV9 and TRBJ1-1; D possibly corresponds to TRBD1 (5 bases). Deletions cut 0 bases from V and 2 bases from J, with 11 bases between. The CDR3 has 15 residues. CDR1 is SGDLS, CDR2 YYNGEE, per germline. The CDR3 DNA reads as TGTGCCAGCAGCGTAGAGCCAGGGTCTAACACTGAAGCTTTCTTT. It yields the protein CASSVEPGSNTEAFF.

The rearrangement links TRBV7-2 to TRBJ1-3; TRBD1 is a possible D gene (5 bases). Germline CDR1 and CDR2: SGHTA and FQGNSA. The CDR3 loop spans 14 amino acids. Trimming shortened V by 4 bases and J by 2 bases, and 9 bases separated the two germline ends. This chain's CDR3 is CASSWLTAGNTIYF. The CDR3 nucleotides are TGTGCCAGCAGCTGGTTGACAGCTGGAAACACCATATATTTT.

The chain employs TRBV19 and TRBJ2-2, with a possible D match to TRBD1 (6 bases). The V end was cut by 5 bases, the J end by 7 bases, with 8 bases between. The CDR3 contains 12 residues. From germline, CDR1 is LNHDA and CDR2 SQIVND (reference sequence). The CDR3 DNA reads TGTGCCAGTAGTCCCAGGGGCGGGGAGCTGTTTTTT. It specifies CASSPRGGELFF.

This clone was counted only a few times. CDR3 nucleotides: TGTGCCAGCAGTTTATCATTCCCGACTAGCGGAAGAAATTACGAGCAGTACTTC. Protein sequence: CASSLSFPTSGRNYEQYF. V gene TRBV27 combines with J gene TRBJ2-7, with 9 bases fitting TRBD2. V dropped 0 bases and J dropped 4; count of bases not matched to a gene: 13. This CDR3 has 18 residues. The germline V gene has CDR1 MNHEY and CDR2 SMNVEV (reference sequence).

V is TRBV14 and J is TRBJ1-2, with 7 bases identical to TRBD1. V shed 2 bases and J 8 bases; nucleotides not matched to a gene: 8. The CDR3 sequence is 14 residues long. Germline assignment: CDR1 SGHDN and CDR2 FVKESK. The CDR3 coding sequence is TGTGCCAGCAGCCAACCCGGACAGGTCAGAGGCTACACCTTC. This sequence encodes CASSQPGQVRGYTF.

The chain uses TRBV28 and TRBJ2-7; tentatively, D is TRBD1 (5 bases). V lost 11 bases, J lost 1 base, and 15 bases lay in between. This CDR3 is built from 13 residues. From germline, CDR1 is MDHEN and CDR2 SYDVKM. The CDR3 spells CACTDHRSYEQYF. The CDR3 DNA follows: TGTGCCTGCACTGATCACAGGTCCTACGAGCAGTACTTC. Drawing the rest from reference TRBV28 and TRBJ2-7, the complete variable domain is DVKVTQSSRYLVKRTGEKVFLECVQDMDHENMFWYRQDPGLGLRLIYFSYDVKMKEKGDIPEGYSVSREKKERFSLILESASTNQTSMYLCACTDHRSYEQYFGPGTRLTVT.

This rearrangement joins TRBV5-6 to TRBJ2-5, with D uncertain. Germline CDR1 SGHDT, CDR2 YYEEEE. V was shortened by 0 bases and J by 2 bases, with 5 bases between the two germline ends. The CDR3 extends over 13 amino acids. The CDR3 nucleotides are TGTGCCAGCAGCTTGGGGGTACAAGAGACCCAGTACTTC. Translated, it gives CASSLGVQETQYF.

This clone was observed a single time. The V and J genes are TRBV19 and TRBJ1-3; D gene ambiguous. Germline values: CDR1 LNHDA, CDR2 SQIVND (reference sequence). Trimming removed 1 base at V and 1 base at J, with 5 bases between. This CDR3 spans 14 amino acids. CDR3 amino acids: CASSIGESGNTIYF. CDR3 bases: TGTGCCAGTAGTATAGGGGAGTCTGGAAACACCATATATTTT.

This clone was seen a handful of times. V gene TRBV7-2 combines with J gene TRBJ1-2; weak D call: TRBD1 (5 bases). This CDR3 has 15 amino acids. V was shortened by 1 base and J by 1 base, with 10 bases between the two germline ends. The germline gives CDR1 SGHTA, CDR2 FQGNSA. Written as DNA, the CDR3 is TGTGCCAGCAGCTTAGATACGGGGCATAACTATGGCTACACCTTC. It is translated as CASSLDTGHNYGYTF.

This chain links TRBV21-1 with TRBJ2-7; TRBD1 was called by the table and not checked on the DNA. TRBV21-1 is a pseudogene locus. The CDR3 sequence is 15 residues long. CDR3 sequence reads: CASGTGTGFCYEQYF. The CDR3 DNA sequence: TGTGCCAGCGGAACCGGGACAGGGTTTTGCTACGAGCAGTACTTC.

The rearrangement joins TRBV29-1 to TRBJ2-2, with D tentatively TRBD1 or TRBD2 (5 bases each). Germline V CDR1 and CDR2: SQVTM, ANQGSEA. Trimming left V 0 bases short and J 2 bases short, with 13 bases between. The CDR3 totals 16 residues. The CDR3 nucleotides are TGCAGCGTTGAAGATTGGGGACGGCTTAACACCGGGGAGCTGTTTTTT. Protein: CSVEDWGRLNTGELFF.

There are many counts of this clone. V is TRBV27 and J is TRBJ2-3; D may be TRBD2 (6 bases). The CDR3 consists of 14 residues. V lost 8 bases and J lost 6, with 18 bases in between. CDR1 is MNHEY and CDR2 is SMNVEV in the germline V gene (reference sequence). The CDR3 is CASRRGTAWDTQYF. CDR3 nucleotides: TGTGCCAGCCGGCGCGGGACCGCTTGGGATACGCAGTATTTT.

This chain connects TRBV6-6 to TRBJ1-4; a possible D gene is TRBD1 (6 bases). V lost 5 bases to trimming and J lost 3 bases, with 10 bases between them. Germline V lookup: CDR1 MNHNY, CDR2 SVGAGI (reference sequence). The CDR3 contains 14 residues. The chain's CDR3 is CASSKGGSNEKLFF. CDR3 bases: TGTGCCAGCAGTAAGGGGGGATCTAATGAAAAACTGTTTTTT.

This clone was seen only once. The chain couples TRBV5-1 to TRBJ1-4; no firm D call. The germline V gene encodes CDR1 SGHRS and CDR2 YFSETQ. With 0 bases removed from V and 4 bases from J, the gap between germline ends came to 7 bases. This CDR3 has 14 amino acids. CDR3 protein: CASSLGRVNEKLFF. CDR3 coding DNA: TGCGCCAGCAGCTTGGGACGAGTTAATGAAAAACTGTTTTTT.

The rearrangement links TRBV3-1 (or the pseudogene TRBV3-2) to TRBJ2-3; D ambiguous. Germline values: CDR1 LGHDT, CDR2 YNNKEL (reference sequence). The CDR3 covers 13 residues. Trimming took off 4 bases at V and 2 bases at J, with 7 bases between the two ends. The CDR3 region has the DNA TGTGCCAGCAGCCTTAGTTACACAGATACGCAGTATTTT. Residues: CASSLSYTDTQYF.

This chain connects TRBV18 to TRBJ1-1, with 7 bases lining up with TRBD1. Germline assignment: CDR1 KGHSH and CDR2 LQKENI. The junction had 3 bases not matched to a gene; V was cut back by 2 bases and J by 0 bases. This CDR3 contains 15 residues. As DNA, the CDR3 is TGTGCCAGCTCACCAAGCCAGGGGGTGAACACTGAAGCTTTCTTT. Translated: CASSPSQGVNTEAFF.

V is TRBV3-1 (or the pseudogene TRBV3-2) and J is TRBJ2-3; no clear D gene. This CDR3 comprises 15 residues. V was cut by 2 bases and J by 3 bases, with 12 bases left in between. Germline V gene lookup returns CDR1 LGHDT and CDR2 YNNKEL (reference sequence). CDR3 in amino acids: CASSQTMGWTDTQYF. The CDR3 DNA is TGTGCCAGCAGCCAAACGATGGGATGGACAGATACGCAGTATTTT.

J is TRBJ1-1 and V is TRBV11-3; D is perhaps TRBD1 (5 bases). V dropped 5 bases and J dropped 4 bases, with 14 bases sitting between them. This CDR3 comprises 14 residues. From germline, CDR1 is SGHNT and CDR2 YENEEA. The CDR3 DNA sequence: TGTGCCAGCAGCCCCGGGGGGGTGGGCACTGAAGCTTTCTTT. Translation: CASSPGGVGTEAFF.

The chain links TRBV29-1 to TRBJ1-1; D is undetermined. Germline values: CDR1 SQVTM, CDR2 ANQGSEA. The length of the CDR3 is 12 residues. V lost 4 bases, J lost 3 bases, and 9 bases lay in between. The chain's CDR3 is CSVVFRYTEAFF. The CDR3 DNA sequence: TGCAGCGTTGTTTTCAGGTACACTGAAGCTTTCTTT.

The chain recombines TRBV11-2 with TRBJ1-2; D gene ambiguous. This CDR3 contains 13 residues. Germline values: CDR1 SGHAT, CDR2 FQNNGV. The V gene lost 5 bases and the J gene lost 7 bases, with 14 bases spanning the gap. This CDR3 is CASSPDGVVGYTF. In DNA form, the CDR3 reads TGTGCCAGCAGCCCGGACGGGGTGGTTGGCTACACCTTC.